Shown below are 14 T cell receptor beta chains from a single sample sequenced in a study of blood T cell repertoires in COVID-19. This table comes from immunoSEQ multiplex PCR, and its TCRdb copy is limited to in-frame clones, with some not included. The table shows about 120,000 clones, with approximately 85% occurring only once. Sequenced: peripheral blood. The receptors here all came from an elderly man with acute or convalescent COVID-19.

The chain recombines TRBV24-1 with TRBJ2-5; 9 nucleotides line up with TRBD1. Trimming removed 7 bases from V and 4 bases from J; junction bases left unmatched: 3. CDR1 and CDR2 (germline): KGHDR, SFDVKD. The CDR3 has 13 amino acids. CDR3 sequence (DNA): TGTGCCACCAGAGGGACAGGGTCAGAGACCCAGTACTTC. It translates to CATRGTGSETQYF.

The chain joins TRBV19 to TRBJ1-1; 8 nucleotides align to TRBD1. This CDR3 is built from 15 residues. The ends lost 3 bases at V and 4 bases at J; junction bases unmatched: 7. The germline V gene has CDR1 LNHDA and CDR2 SQIVND (reference sequence). CDR3 coding DNA: TGTGCCAGTAGTATCCCCTCCGGGACAGGCACTGAAGCTTTCTTT. This gives the protein CASSIPSGTGTEAFF.

The chain recombines TRBV19 with TRBJ2-7; maybe TRBD2 (6 bases). Trimming pared 5 bases from V and 2 bases from J, leaving 13 bases between. This CDR3 contains 14 residues. The germline CDR1 and CDR2 sequences are LNHDA and SQIVND (reference sequence). The CDR3 nucleotides read TGTGCCAGTAGTCAACCGGGAGCCACCTACGAGCAGTACTTC. This gives the protein CASSQPGATYEQYF.

This chain joins TRBV29-1 and TRBJ2-7; 7 positions agree with TRBD2. Trimming cost V 1 base and J 6 bases; bases outside gene matches: 6. CDR3 length: 13 residues. Germline CDR1 and CDR2: SQVTM and ANQGSEA. The CDR3 nucleotides read TGCAGCGTTGAAGGGCAGGCGGGGGTCGAGCAGTACTTC. Amino acid sequence: CSVEGQAGVEQYF.

The rearrangement uses TRBV30 and TRBJ1-6; D may be TRBD1 (6 bases). Trimming took 0 bases from V and 0 from J, leaving 6 bases between them. This CDR3 region has 15 residues. CDR1 is GTSNPN, CDR2 SVGIG, per germline (reference sequence). This CDR3 reads CAWSVGASYNSPLHF. CDR3 coding DNA: TGTGCCTGGAGTGTGGGGGCCTCCTATAATTCACCCCTCCACTTT.

The rearrangement links TRBV28 to TRBJ1-1; D call uncertain. This CDR3 spans 12 amino acids. The germline gives CDR1 MDHEN, CDR2 SYDVKM. Trimming took off 4 bases at V and 4 bases at J, with 7 bases between the two ends. CDR3 residues: CASSWAGTEAFF. Written as DNA, the CDR3 is TGTGCCAGCAGTTGGGCAGGCACTGAAGCTTTCTTT.

This chain connects TRBV21-1 to TRBJ2-7; the DNA was not used to check the table's D call, TRBD1. TRBV21-1 is labeled a pseudogene. This CDR3 has 14 amino acids. CDR3 nucleotides: TGTGCCACCTCTTATCGGGACAGGGTCTACGAGCAGTACTTC. Translating gives CATSYRDRVYEQYF.

The chain links TRBV15 to TRBJ2-5; 8 bases fit TRBD2. In germline, CDR1 is LNHNV, CDR2 YYDKDF (reference sequence). This CDR3 is built from 15 residues. The junction had 6 bases not matched to a gene; V was cut back by 3 bases and J by 3 bases. CDR3 sequence: CATSRGGLAEETQYF. As DNA, the CDR3 is TGTGCCACCAGCAGGGGAGGACTAGCCGAAGAGACCCAGTACTTC.

The gene calls are TRBV24-1 and TRBJ2-5, with TRBD1 matching over 12 bases. This CDR3 comprises 18 residues. The trim removed 3 bases at V and 1 base at J, leaving 8 bases unmatched. Germline V gives CDR1 KGHDR, CDR2 SFDVKD. The CDR3 DNA reads as TGTGCCACCAGTGATGACAAGGGACAGGGGGCGATCCAAGAGACCCAGTACTTC. Encoded protein: CATSDDKGQGAIQETQYF.

This clone was detected only a few times. The chain carries TRBV19 and TRBJ2-5; 9 nucleotides align to TRBD1. Unmatched junction bases numbered 2, after V lost 2 bases and J lost 1 base. The germline V gene encodes CDR1 LNHDA and CDR2 SQIVND (reference sequence). The CDR3 spans 15 residues. The CDR3 nucleotides read TGTGCCAGTAGTATACGGACAGGGGCCCAAGAGACCCAGTACTTC. Protein: CASSIRTGAQETQYF. Supplemented by reference TRBV19 and TRBJ2-5, the full variable domain reads DGGITQSPKYLFRKEGQNVTLSCEQNLNHDAMYWYRQDPGQGLRLIYYSQIVNDFQKGDIAEGYSVSREKKESFPLTVTSAQKNPTAFYLCASSIRTGAQETQYFGPGTRLLVL.

The chain combines TRBV11-2 with TRBJ1-1; possibly TRBD1 for D (5 bases). This CDR3 has 17 residues. CDR1 is SGHAT, CDR2 FQNNGV, per germline. The V end was cut by 6 bases, the J end by 1 base, with 21 bases between. The CDR3 protein is CASSHHRGRPTNTEAFF. The CDR3 coding sequence is TGTGCCAGCAGTCATCACCGGGGGAGGCCGACGAACACTGAAGCTTTCTTT.

This rearrangement joins TRBV15 to TRBJ1-4; TRBD1 matches 7 bases. Losses at the gene ends were 5 bases for V and 5 bases for J; bases not matched to a gene: 8. Germline values: CDR1 LNHNV, CDR2 YYDKDF (reference sequence). The CDR3 is made up of 15 amino acids. CDR3 region: CATSPRDSRNEKLFF. The CDR3 bases are TGTGCCACCAGCCCACGGGACAGCCGAAATGAAAAACTGTTTTTT.

The rearrangement links TRBV28 to TRBJ1-3; D remains unclear. This CDR3 contains 15 residues. The V end lost 5 bases, the J end lost 0 bases, and 11 bases lay between the germline ends. Germline CDR1 MDHEN, CDR2 SYDVKM. The CDR3 here is CASSLPVSSGNTIYF. CDR3 DNA: TGTGCCAGCAGTCTTCCAGTAAGCTCTGGAAACACCATATATTTT.

This clone came up a few times. The V and J genes are TRBV10-3 and TRBJ2-2; 11 positions agree with TRBD2. V shed 9 bases, J shed 3 bases, and the junction held 3 bases outside the gene matches. Germline V gene data show CDR1 as ENHRY and CDR2 as SYGVKD. The CDR3 runs to 14 residues. CDR3 DNA: TGTGCCATTTCGGGACTAGCGGACACCGGGGAGCTGTTTTTT. Protein: CAISGLADTGELFF.